Detailed here is one TCR beta chain. This sample is part of a study of OX40 agonist ivuxolimab in advanced cancers. The overall study: One hepatocellular carcinoma and a couple of cutaneous melanoma patients partially responded.

Libraries were prepared by immunoSEQ multiplex PCR; TCRdb keeps only in-frame clonotypes and omits some of them. The sample has about 45,000 clones; roughly 88% are singletons. In germline, CDR1 is LNHDA, CDR2 SQIVND (reference sequence). With 10 bases clipped from V and 10 bases from J, the junction kept 22 bases outside the gene matches. CDR3 size: 16 residues. The V gene is TRBV19, the J gene TRBJ2-1; 7 bases are a match to TRBD2. This specimen consisted of CD4+ or CD8+ T cells sorted from blood, obtained in a trial of the OX40 agonist ivuxolimab. The clonotype comes from an adult with an advanced solid tumor such as melanoma, head and neck, liver or kidney cancer. CDR3: CATSSLKASWGGEQFF. In DNA, the CDR3 is TGTGCCACCTCTTCCTTAAAGGCCTCTTGGGGGGGGGAGCAGTTCTTC.